A selection of T cell receptor beta chains follows, all from one sample in a study of blood T cell repertoires in COVID-19. Sequenced by immunoSEQ multiplex PCR; TCRdb stores in-frame clones only, minus some. The repertoire holds roughly 160,000 clones, roughly 91% seen once, with around 2.1% in the top ten. The sample consisted of peripheral blood. Receptors were obtained from a man aged 18-30 years with acute or convalescent COVID-19. Each CDR3 is given with its conserved first and last residue. The order of the fields is J gene, clone size, D gene, V gene, CDR3 protein, CDR3 DNA. D genes are given only for firm matches. Expanded clones are given a class, and other clones once, few, many or no size at all.

J: TRBJ2-5; size: NA; D: NA; V: TRBV29-1; CDR3: CSVVPTGLQETQYF; DNA: TGCAGCGTTGTCCCCACTGGTCTCCAAGAGACCCAGTACTTC
J: TRBJ1-5; size: NA; D: TRBD1; V: TRBV2; CDR3: CASRGDRVQPQHF; DNA: TGTGCCAGCAGGGGGGACAGGGTTCAGCCCCAGCATTTT
J: TRBJ1-2; size: NA; D: NA; V: TRBV27; CDR3: CASALRGYYGYTF; DNA: TGTGCCAGCGCCTTAAGGGGGTACTATGGCTACACCTTC
J: TRBJ2-1; size: NA; D: TRBD2; V: TRBV7-9; CDR3: CASNRVGTSGYNEQFF; DNA: TGTGCCAGCAACAGGGTCGGGACTAGCGGGTACAATGAGCAGTTCTTC
J: TRBJ1-4; size: NA; D: NA; V: TRBV27; CDR3: CASRSRLTTNEKLFF; DNA: TGTGCCAGCAGGAGTCGACTTACAACTAATGAAAAACTGTTTTTT
J: TRBJ1-5; size: NA; D: TRBD1; V: TRBV5-4; CDR3: CASSPGTDNQPQHF; DNA: TGTGCCAGCAGCCCCGGGACAGACAATCAGCCCCAGCATTTT
J: TRBJ1-5; size: once; D: NA; V: TRBV11-2; CDR3: CASTLGHSNQPQHF; DNA: TGTGCCAGCACCCTGGGACATTCCAATCAGCCCCAGCATTTT
J: TRBJ2-7; size: NA; D: TRBD2; V: TRBV4-2; CDR3: CASSRGLAGPLEQYF; DNA: TGTGCCAGCAGCCGAGGACTAGCGGGACCCCTGGAGCAGTACTTC
J: TRBJ2-1; size: NA; D: TRBD2; V: TRBV11-3; CDR3: CASSRMSTSDEQFF; DNA: TGTGCCAGCAGCCGAATGTCTACTAGCGATGAGCAGTTCTTC
J: TRBJ2-4; size: NA; D: NA; V: TRBV7-9; CDR3: CASSLILLVGGFNKNIQYF; DNA: TGTGCCAGCAGCTTAATACTCCTCGTGGGGGGATTTAACAAAAACATTCAGTACTTC
J: TRBJ1-1; size: NA; D: NA; V: TRBV5-1; CDR3: CASSLGGSQMNTEAFF; DNA: TGCGCCAGCAGCTTGGGCGGTAGTCAGATGAACACTGAAGCTTTCTTT
J: TRBJ1-6; size: NA; D: NA; V: TRBV5-1; CDR3: CASSLGLAGGGTYNSPLHF; DNA: TGCGCCAGCAGCTTGGGGCTTGCCGGGGGAGGCACCTATAATTCACCCCTCCACTTT
J: TRBJ2-1; size: NA; D: TRBD1; V: TRBV5-1; CDR3: CASSLRRGLDNEQFF; DNA: TGCGCCAGCAGCTTAAGAAGGGGGCTCGACAATGAGCAGTTCTTC
J: TRBJ1-4; size: NA; D: NA; V: TRBV4-2; CDR3: CASSPTERNEKLFF; DNA: TGTGCCAGCAGCCCGACAGAAAGAAATGAAAAACTGTTTTTT
J: TRBJ2-1; size: NA; D: TRBD2; V: TRBV7-6; CDR3: CASSLDASGGYNEQFF; DNA: TGTGCCAGCAGCTTAGACGCTAGCGGGGGATACAATGAGCAGTTCTTC
J: TRBJ2-7; size: NA; D: TRBD1; V: TRBV7-9; CDR3: CASSLEGTVTYEQYF; DNA: TGTGCCAGCAGCTTAGAGGGGACAGTGACCTACGAGCAGTACTTC
J: TRBJ1-3; size: NA; D: NA; V: TRBV27; CDR3: CASSLSPRNISGNTIYF; DNA: TGTGCCAGCAGTTTATCCCCCCGAAACATCTCTGGAAACACCATATATTTT
J: TRBJ2-4; size: NA; D: NA; V: TRBV19; CDR3: CASSMAAAKNIQYF; DNA: TGTGCCAGTAGTATGGCGGCAGCCAAAAACATTCAGTACTTC
J: TRBJ1-6; size: NA; D: NA; V: TRBV2; CDR3: CASKGDSSYNSPLHF; DNA: TGTGCCAGCAAGGGTGACAGCTCCTATAATTCACCCCTCCACTTT
J: TRBJ2-5; size: NA; D: TRBD2; V: TRBV3-1/TRBV3-2; CDR3: CASSQDLAGGLETQYF; DNA: TGTGCCAGCAGCCAAGATCTGGCGGGGGGGCTTGAGACCCAGTACTTC
J: TRBJ1-2; size: NA; D: NA; V: TRBV19; CDR3: CATQSLALSGYGYTF; DNA: TGTGCCACCCAGAGTTTAGCGCTTTCTGGCTATGGCTACACCTTC
J: TRBJ1-1; size: NA; D: NA; V: TRBV18; CDR3: CASSPFVPRGNGGPEAFF; DNA: TGTGCCAGCTCACCATTTGTCCCCAGGGGAAACGGAGGCCCTGAAGCTTTCTTT
J: TRBJ2-7; size: NA; D: TRBD1; V: TRBV6-6; CDR3: CASSAGQVGYEQYF; DNA: TGTGCCAGCAGCGCGGGACAGGTAGGCTACGAGCAGTACTTC
J: TRBJ2-2; size: NA; D: TRBD1; V: TRBV7-9; CDR3: CASSVTGVLYPGELFF; DNA: TGTGCCAGCAGCGTGACAGGGGTCCTTTATCCCGGGGAGCTGTTTTTT
J: TRBJ2-1; size: NA; D: NA; V: TRBV11-2; CDR3: CASSSLLREPYNEQFF; DNA: TGTGCCAGCAGCTCGTTGTTGCGGGAACCTTACAATGAGCAGTTCTTC
J: TRBJ1-2; size: NA; D: NA; V: TRBV1; CDR3: CTSSRSRDRLGFLGGYTF; DNA: TGCACCAGCAGCCGTTCTCGGGACAGATTAGGCTTCCTGGGAGGCTACACCTTC
J: TRBJ2-7; size: NA; D: TRBD1; V: TRBV4-1; CDR3: CASSQEATGGAKYF; DNA: TGCGCCAGCAGCCAAGAGGCAACAGGGGGCGCAAAGTACTTC
J: TRBJ1-1; size: NA; D: TRBD1; V: TRBV29-1; CDR3: CSVLDRGQNTEAFF; DNA: TGCAGCGTCTTAGACAGGGGGCAGAACACTGAAGCTTTCTTT
J: TRBJ1-1; size: NA; D: TRBD1; V: TRBV19; CDR3: CASSLMQGATLGEAFF; DNA: TGTGCCAGTAGTCTCATGCAGGGGGCGACTCTTGGTGAAGCTTTCTTT
J: TRBJ1-1; size: NA; D: TRBD1; V: TRBV5-6; CDR3: CASSLPGQGKTEAFF; DNA: TGTGCCAGCAGCCTACCGGGACAGGGTAAGACTGAAGCTTTCTTT
J: TRBJ1-6; size: NA; D: NA; V: TRBV11-2; CDR3: CASSFPGSPLHF; DNA: TGTGCCAGCAGCTTCCCGGGTTCACCCCTCCACTTT
J: TRBJ2-7; size: NA; D: NA; V: TRBV7-9; CDR3: CASSFGGDNVYEQYF; DNA: TGTGCCAGCAGCTTTGGTGGGGACAACGTCTACGAGCAGTACTTC
J: TRBJ2-2; size: NA; D: NA; V: TRBV29-1; CDR3: CSVEDRQGQGELFF; DNA: TGCAGCGTTGAAGATCGGCAGGGCCAAGGGGAGCTGTTTTTT
J: TRBJ2-1; size: NA; D: TRBD1; V: TRBV27; CDR3: CASTRSGTVKNEQFF; DNA: TGTGCCAGCACACGATCTGGGACAGTAAAGAATGAGCAGTTCTTC